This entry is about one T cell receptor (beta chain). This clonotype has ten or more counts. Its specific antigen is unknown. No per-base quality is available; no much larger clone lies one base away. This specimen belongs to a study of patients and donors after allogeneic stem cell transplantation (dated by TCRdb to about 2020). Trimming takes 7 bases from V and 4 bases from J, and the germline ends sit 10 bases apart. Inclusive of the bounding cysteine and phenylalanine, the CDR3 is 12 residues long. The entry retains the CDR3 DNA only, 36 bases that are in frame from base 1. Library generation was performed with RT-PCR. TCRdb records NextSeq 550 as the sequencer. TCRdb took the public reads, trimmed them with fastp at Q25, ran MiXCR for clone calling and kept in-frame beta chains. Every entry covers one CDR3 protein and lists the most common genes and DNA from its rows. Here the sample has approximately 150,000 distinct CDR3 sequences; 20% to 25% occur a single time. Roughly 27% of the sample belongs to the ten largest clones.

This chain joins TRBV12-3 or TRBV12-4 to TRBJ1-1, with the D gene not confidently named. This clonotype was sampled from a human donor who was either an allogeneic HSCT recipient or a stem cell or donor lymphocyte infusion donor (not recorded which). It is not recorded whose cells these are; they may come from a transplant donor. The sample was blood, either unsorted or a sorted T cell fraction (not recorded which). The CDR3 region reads CASTIAPTEAFF. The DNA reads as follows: TGTGCCAGCACCATTGCCCCCACTGAAGCTTTCTTT.